These 5 T cell receptor beta chains came from one sample sequenced in a study of CD8 T cells in ankylosing spondylitis. TCRdb used MiXCR to reprocess the 5' RACE reads, holding one entry per CDR3 protein. The data contain about 240,000 distinct CDR3 sequences, about 10% of them singletons. The sequenced material came from blood, either unsorted or a sorted T cell fraction (not recorded which). The receptors were sampled from a male donor with ankylosing spondylitis or in good health (not recorded which).

The sample holds a few counts of this clonotype. V and J are TRBV20-1 and TRBJ2-3, with 13 bases fitting TRBD2. The J segment lost 1 base and the V segment lost 4 bases, leaving 5 bases of the junction unmatched. The CDR3 consists of 16 residues. Looked up from germline, CDR1 is DFQATT and CDR2 is SNEGSKA (reference sequence). This CDR3 reads CSAIRLAGGGTDTQYF. The CDR3 nucleotides read TGCAGTGCTATCCGACTAGCGGGGGGAGGCACAGATACGCAGTATTTT.

This clonotype was counted many times. The chain is built from TRBV7-9 and TRBJ1-1; TRBD1 agrees at 7 bases. J lost 6 bases, V lost 1 base, and 2 bases had no gene match. This CDR3 is built from 13 residues. Germline CDR1 SEHNR, CDR2 FQNEAQ (reference sequence). The CDR3 DNA follows: TGTGCCAGCAGCTTAGGGGGACAGTCTGAAGCTTTCTTT. Amino acid sequence: CASSLGGQSEAFF.

This clonotype was observed many times. The chain has TRBV15 and TRBJ1-3, with D maybe TRBD1 (6 bases). CDR1 and CDR2 from the germline V gene are LNHNV and YYDKDF (reference sequence). The V end was cut by 7 bases, the J end by 0 bases, with 28 bases between. The CDR3 sequence is 20 residues long. CDR3 DNA: TGTGCCACCAAAGGTTCGGGACACCTCGATTTTGGGAGCTCTGGAAACACCATATATTTT. Its protein product is CATKGSGHLDFGSSGNTIYF.

The chain employs TRBV7-6 and TRBJ1-6, with a tentative D call TRBD1 (5 bases). Germline lookup yields CDR1 SGHVS and CDR2 FNYEAQ. The CDR3 spans 13 residues. The ends were cut back, 5 bases at V and 10 bases at J, with 12 bases in the middle. The CDR3 DNA reads TGTGCCAGCAGCCCCGGGACGACGTCACCCCTCCACTTT. This codes for CASSPGTTSPLHF. Full variable domain (missing parts from reference TRBV7-6 and TRBJ1-6): GAGVSQSPRYKVTKRGQDVALRCDPISGHVSLYWYRQALGQGPEFLTYFNYEAQQDKSGLPNDRFSAERPEGSISTLTIQRTEQRDSAMYRCASSPGTTSPLHFGNGTRLTVT.

The table lists this clonotype with many counts. J is TRBJ1-5 and V is TRBV5-1; D is perhaps TRBD1 (5 bases). The V gene's germline CDR1 is SGHRS and CDR2 YFSETQ. This CDR3 comprises 14 residues. V was trimmed by 4 bases and J by 5 bases, leaving 13 bases between them. CDR3 bases: TGCGCCAGCAGCCCCGACGGGGCTTATCAGCCCCAGCATTTT. This sequence encodes CASSPDGAYQPQHF.